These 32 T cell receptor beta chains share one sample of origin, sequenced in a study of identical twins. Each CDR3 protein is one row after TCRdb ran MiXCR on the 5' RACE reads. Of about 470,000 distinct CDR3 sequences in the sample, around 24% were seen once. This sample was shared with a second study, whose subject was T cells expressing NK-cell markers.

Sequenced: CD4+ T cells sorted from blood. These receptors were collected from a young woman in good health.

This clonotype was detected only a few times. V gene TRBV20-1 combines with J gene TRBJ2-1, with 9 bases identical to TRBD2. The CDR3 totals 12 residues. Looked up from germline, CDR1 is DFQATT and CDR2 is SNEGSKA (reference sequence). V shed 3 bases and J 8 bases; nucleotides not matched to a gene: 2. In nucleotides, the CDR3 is TGCAGTGCTAGGCGGGAGGGTTATGAGCAGTTCTTC. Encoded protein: CSARREGYEQFF.

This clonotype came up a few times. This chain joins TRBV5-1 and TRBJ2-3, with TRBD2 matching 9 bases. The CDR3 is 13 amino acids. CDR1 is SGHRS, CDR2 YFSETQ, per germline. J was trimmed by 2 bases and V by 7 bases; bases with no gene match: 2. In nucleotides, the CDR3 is TGCGCCAGCCGGACTAGCGCCACAGATACGCAGTATTTT. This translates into CASRTSATDTQYF.

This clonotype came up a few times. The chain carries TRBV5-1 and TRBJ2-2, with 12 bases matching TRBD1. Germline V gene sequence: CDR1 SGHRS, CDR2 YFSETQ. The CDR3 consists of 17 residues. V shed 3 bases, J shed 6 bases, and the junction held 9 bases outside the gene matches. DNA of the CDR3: TGCGCCAGCAGCTCCCGGCCGGGACAGGGGGCCTCCGGGGAGCTGTTTTTT. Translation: CASSSRPGQGASGELFF.

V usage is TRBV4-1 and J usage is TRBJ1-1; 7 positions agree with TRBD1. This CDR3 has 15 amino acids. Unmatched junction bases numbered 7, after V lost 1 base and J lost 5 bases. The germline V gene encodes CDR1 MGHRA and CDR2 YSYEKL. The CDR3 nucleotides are TGCGCCAGCAGCCAAGCTGGCAGGGGGTTGACTGAAGCTTTCTTT. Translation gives CASSQAGRGLTEAFF.

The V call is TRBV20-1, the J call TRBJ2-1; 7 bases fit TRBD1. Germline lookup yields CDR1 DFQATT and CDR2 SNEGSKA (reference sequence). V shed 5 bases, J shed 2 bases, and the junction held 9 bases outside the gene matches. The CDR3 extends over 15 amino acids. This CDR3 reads CSAEPGQRTYNEQFF. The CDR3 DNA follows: TGCAGTGCTGAACCGGGACAGCGCACCTACAATGAGCAGTTCTTC.

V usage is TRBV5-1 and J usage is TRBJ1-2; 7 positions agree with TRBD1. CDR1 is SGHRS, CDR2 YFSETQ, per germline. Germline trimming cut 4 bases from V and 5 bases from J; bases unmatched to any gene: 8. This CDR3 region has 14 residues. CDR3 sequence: CASSPGTVRYGYTF. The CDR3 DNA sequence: TGCGCCAGCAGCCCGGGGACAGTACGGTATGGCTACACCTTC.

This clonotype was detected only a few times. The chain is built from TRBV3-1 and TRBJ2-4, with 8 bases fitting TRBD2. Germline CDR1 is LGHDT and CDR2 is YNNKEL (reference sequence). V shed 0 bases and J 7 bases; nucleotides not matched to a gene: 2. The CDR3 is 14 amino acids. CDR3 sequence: CASSQDAGGNIQYF. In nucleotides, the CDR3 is TGTGCCAGCAGCCAAGATGCGGGGGGTAACATTCAGTACTTC.

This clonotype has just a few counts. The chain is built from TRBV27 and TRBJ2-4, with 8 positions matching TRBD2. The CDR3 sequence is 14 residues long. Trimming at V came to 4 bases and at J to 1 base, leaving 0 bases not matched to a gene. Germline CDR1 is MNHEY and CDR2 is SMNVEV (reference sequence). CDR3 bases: TGTGCCAGCAGTTCGGGGGGGGCCAAAAACATTCAGTACTTC. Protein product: CASSSGGAKNIQYF.

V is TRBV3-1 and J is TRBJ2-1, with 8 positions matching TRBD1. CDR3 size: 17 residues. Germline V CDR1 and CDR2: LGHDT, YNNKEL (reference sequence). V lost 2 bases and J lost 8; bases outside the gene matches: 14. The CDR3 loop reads CASSQLGRGQGYDEQFF. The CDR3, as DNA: TGTGCCAGCAGCCAACTGGGGCGTGGACAGGGATATGATGAGCAGTTCTTC.

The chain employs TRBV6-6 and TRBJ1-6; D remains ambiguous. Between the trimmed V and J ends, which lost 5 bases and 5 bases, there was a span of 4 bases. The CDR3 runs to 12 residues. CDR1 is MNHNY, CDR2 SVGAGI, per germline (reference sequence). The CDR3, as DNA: TGTGCCAGCAGTGACAATAATTCACCCCTCCACTTT. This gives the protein CASSDNNSPLHF.

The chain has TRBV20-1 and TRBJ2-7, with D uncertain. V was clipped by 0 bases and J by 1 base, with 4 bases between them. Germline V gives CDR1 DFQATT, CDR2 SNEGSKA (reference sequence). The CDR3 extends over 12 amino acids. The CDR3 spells CSARDGSYEQYF. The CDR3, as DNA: TGCAGTGCTAGAGATGGGTCCTACGAGCAGTACTTC.

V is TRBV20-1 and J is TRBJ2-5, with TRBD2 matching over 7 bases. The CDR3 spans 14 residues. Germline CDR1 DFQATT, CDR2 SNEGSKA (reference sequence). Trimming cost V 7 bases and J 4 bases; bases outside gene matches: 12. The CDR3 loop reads CSGAGVRAPETQYF. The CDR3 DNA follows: TGCAGTGGCGCGGGAGTCAGGGCTCCAGAGACCCAGTACTTC.

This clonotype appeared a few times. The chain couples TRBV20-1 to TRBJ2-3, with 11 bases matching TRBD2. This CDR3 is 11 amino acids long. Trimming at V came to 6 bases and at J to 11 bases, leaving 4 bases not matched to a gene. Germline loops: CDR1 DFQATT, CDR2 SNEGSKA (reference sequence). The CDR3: CSAGTSGMQYF. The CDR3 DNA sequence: TGCAGTGCAGGGACTAGCGGAATGCAGTATTTT.

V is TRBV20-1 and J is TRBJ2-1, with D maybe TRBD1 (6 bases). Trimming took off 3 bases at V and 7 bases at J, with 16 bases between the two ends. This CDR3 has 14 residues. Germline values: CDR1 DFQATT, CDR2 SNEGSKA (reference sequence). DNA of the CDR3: TGCAGTGCTAGGGAAACAGGGTATGGGAATGAGCAGTTCTTC. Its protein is CSARETGYGNEQFF.

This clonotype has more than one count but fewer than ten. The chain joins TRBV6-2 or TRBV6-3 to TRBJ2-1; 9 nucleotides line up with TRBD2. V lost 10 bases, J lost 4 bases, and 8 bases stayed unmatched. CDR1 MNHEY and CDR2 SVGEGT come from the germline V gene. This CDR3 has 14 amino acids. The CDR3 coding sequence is TGTGCCACCACCGGGACTAGCAGTTACAATGAGCAGTTCTTC. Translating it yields CATTGTSSYNEQFF.

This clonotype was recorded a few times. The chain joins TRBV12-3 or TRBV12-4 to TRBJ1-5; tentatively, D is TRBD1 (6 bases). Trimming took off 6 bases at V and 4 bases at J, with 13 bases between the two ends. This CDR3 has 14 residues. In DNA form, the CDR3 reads TGTGCCAGCAGCCCGGACAGATTTAATCAGCCCCAGCATTTT. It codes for CASSPDRFNQPQHF.

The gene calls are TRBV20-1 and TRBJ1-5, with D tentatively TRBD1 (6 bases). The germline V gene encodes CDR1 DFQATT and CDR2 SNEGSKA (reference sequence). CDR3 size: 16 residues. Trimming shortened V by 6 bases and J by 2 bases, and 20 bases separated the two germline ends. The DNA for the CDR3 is TGCAGTGCCGCAACCCTTCTCGGGACACGCAATCAGCCCCAGCATTTT. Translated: CSAATLLGTRNQPQHF.

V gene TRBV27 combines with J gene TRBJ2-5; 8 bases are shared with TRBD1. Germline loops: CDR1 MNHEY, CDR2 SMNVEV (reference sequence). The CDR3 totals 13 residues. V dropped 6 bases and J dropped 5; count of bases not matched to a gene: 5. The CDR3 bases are TGTGCCAGCAGCCAAAGACAGGGGGAGACCCAGTACTTC. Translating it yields CASSQRQGETQYF.

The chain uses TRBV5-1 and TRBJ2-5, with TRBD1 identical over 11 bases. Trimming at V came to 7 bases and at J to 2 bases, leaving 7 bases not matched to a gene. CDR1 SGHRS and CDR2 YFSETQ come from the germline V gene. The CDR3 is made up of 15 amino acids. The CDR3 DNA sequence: TGCGCCAGCGGACAGGGGGCGAGATATCAAGAGACCCAGTACTTC. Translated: CASGQGARYQETQYF.

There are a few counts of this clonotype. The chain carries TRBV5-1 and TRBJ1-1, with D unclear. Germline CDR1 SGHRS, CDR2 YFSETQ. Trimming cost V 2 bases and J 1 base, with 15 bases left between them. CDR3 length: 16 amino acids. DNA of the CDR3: TGCGCCAGCAGCTTCGCTATCACTGTCGGGAACACTGAAGCTTTCTTT. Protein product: CASSFAITVGNTEAFF. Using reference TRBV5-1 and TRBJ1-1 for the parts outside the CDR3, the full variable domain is KAGVTQTPRYLIKTRGQQVTLSCSPISGHRSVSWYQQTPGQGLQFLFEYFSETQRNKGNFPGRFSGRQFSNSRSEMNVSTLELGDSALYLCASSFAITVGNTEAFFGQGTRLTVV.

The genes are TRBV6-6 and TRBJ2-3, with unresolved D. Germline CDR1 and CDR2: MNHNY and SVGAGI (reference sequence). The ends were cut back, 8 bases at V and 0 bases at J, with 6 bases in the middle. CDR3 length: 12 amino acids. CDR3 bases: TGTGCCAGCGCGACTAGCACAGATACGCAGTATTTT. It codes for CASATSTDTQYF.

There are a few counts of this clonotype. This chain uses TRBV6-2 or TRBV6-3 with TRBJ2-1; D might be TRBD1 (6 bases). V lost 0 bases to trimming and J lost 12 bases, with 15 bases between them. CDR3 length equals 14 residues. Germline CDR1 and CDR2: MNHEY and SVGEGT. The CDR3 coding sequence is TGTGCCAGCAGTTACTCAGGCAGGGGTGGGTTGCAGTTCTTC. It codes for CASSYSGRGGLQFF.

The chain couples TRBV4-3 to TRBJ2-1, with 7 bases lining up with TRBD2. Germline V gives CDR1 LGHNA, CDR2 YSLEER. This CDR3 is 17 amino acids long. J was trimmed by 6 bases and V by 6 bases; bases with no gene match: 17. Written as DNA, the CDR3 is TGCGCCAGCAGTCATCCATCGGCGGGAGTGGGCCGCAATGAGCAGTTCTTC. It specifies CASSHPSAGVGRNEQFF.

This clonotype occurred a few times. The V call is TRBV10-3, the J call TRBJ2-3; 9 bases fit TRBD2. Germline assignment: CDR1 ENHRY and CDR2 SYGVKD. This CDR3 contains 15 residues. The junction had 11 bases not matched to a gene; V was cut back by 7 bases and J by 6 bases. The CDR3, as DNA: TGTGCCATCAACGGCGTAGCGGGAGACCCGGATACGCAGTATTTT. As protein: CAINGVAGDPDTQYF.

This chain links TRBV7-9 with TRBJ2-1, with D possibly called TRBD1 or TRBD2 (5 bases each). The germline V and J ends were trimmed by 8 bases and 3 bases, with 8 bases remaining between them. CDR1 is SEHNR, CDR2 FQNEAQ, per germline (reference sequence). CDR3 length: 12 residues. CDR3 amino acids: CASGGIYNEQFF. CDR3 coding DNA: TGTGCCAGCGGGGGTATCTACAATGAGCAGTTCTTC. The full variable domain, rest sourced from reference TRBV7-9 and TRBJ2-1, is DTGVSQNPRHKITKRGQNVTFRCDPISEHNRLYWYRQTLGQGPEFLTYFQNEAQLEKSRLLSDRFSAERPKGSFSTLEIQRTEQGDSAMYLCASGGIYNEQFFGPGTRLTVL.

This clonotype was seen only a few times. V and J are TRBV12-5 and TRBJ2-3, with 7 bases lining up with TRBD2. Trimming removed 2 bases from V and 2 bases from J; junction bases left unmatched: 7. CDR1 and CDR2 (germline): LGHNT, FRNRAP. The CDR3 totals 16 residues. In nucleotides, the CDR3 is TGTGCTAGTGGTTTGCCACGGCGGGGGTACACAGATACGCAGTATTTT. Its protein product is CASGLPRRGYTDTQYF.

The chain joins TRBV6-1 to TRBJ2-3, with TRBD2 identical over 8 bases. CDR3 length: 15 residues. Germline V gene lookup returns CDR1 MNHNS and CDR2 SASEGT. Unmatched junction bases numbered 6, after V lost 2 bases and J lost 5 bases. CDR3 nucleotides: TGTGCCAGCAGTGAAACGGGGGGGCCCATAGATACGCAGTATTTT. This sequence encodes CASSETGGPIDTQYF.

The CDR3 DNA reads as TGTGCCAGCAGCCACCCGTTTTCGGTGAAAGGCTACACCTTC. This sequence encodes CASSHPFSVKGYTF. The chain combines TRBV6-2 or TRBV6-3 with TRBJ1-2; D is ambiguous. The length of the CDR3 is 14 residues. Trimming removed 6 bases at V and 8 bases at J, with 19 bases between. Germline loops: CDR1 MNHEY, CDR2 SVGEGT.

In DNA, the CDR3 is TGTGCCAGCAGCGCCCGGGACAGTTCACATGGCACCATATATTTT. This translates into CASSARDSSHGTIYF. V is TRBV9 and J is TRBJ1-3, with 7 bases that match TRBD1. Germline loops: CDR1 SGDLS, CDR2 YYNGEE. This CDR3 spans 15 amino acids. V shed 3 bases and J 9 bases; nucleotides not matched to a gene: 12.

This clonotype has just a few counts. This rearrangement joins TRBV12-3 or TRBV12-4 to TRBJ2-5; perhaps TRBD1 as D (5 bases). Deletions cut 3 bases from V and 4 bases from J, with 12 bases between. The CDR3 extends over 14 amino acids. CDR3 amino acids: CASSFTAGRETQYF. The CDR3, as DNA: TGTGCCAGCAGTTTCACGGCAGGGCGAGAGACCCAGTACTTC.

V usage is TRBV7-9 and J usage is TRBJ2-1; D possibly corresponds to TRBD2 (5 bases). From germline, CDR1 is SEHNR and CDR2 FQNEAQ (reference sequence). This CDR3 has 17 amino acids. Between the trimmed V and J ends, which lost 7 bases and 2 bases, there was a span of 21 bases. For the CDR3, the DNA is TGTGCCAGCATCAACCTAAGAGGGAAGATGACCTACAATGAGCAGTTCTTC. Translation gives CASINLRGKMTYNEQFF.

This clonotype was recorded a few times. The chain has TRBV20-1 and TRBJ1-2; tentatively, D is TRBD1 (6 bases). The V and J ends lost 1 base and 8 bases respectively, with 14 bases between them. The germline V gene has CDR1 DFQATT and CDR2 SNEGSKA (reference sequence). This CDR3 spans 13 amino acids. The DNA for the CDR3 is TGCAGTGCTAGAGTGTCGGAGGGGGAAGGCTACACCTTC. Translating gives CSARVSEGEGYTF.